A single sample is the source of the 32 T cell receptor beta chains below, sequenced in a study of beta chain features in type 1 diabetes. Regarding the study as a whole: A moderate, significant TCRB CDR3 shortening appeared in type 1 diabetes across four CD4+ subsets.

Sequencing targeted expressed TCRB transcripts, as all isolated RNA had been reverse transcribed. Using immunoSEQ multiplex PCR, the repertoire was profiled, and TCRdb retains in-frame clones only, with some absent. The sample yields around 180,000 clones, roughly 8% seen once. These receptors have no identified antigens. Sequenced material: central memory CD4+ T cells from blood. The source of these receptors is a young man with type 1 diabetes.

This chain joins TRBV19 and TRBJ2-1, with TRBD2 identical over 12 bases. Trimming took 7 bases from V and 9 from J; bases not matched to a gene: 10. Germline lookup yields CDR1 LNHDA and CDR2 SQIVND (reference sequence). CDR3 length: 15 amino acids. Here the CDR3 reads CASTPSSGRAFEQFF. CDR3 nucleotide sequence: TGTGCCAGTACCCCTTCTAGCGGGAGGGCCTTTGAGCAGTTCTTC.

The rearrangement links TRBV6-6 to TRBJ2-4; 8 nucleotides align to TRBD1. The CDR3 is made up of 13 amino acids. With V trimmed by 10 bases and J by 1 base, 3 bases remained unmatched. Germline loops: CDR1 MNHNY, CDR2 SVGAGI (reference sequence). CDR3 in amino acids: CANRQGAKNIQYF. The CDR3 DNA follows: TGTGCCAACCGACAGGGGGCCAAAAACATTCAGTACTTC.

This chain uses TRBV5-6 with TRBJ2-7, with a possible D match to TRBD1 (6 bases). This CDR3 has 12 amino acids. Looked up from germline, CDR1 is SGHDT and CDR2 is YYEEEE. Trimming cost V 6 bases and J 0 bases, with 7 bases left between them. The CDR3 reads CASKDSSYEQYF. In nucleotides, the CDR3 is TGTGCCAGCAAGGACAGCTCCTACGAGCAGTACTTC.

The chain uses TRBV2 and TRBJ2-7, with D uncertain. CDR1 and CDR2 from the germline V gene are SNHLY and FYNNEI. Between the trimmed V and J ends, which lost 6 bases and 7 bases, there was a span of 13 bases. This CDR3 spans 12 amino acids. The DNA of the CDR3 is TGTGCCAGCAGACAATCGGTGAGGGAGCAGTACTTC. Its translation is CASRQSVREQYF.

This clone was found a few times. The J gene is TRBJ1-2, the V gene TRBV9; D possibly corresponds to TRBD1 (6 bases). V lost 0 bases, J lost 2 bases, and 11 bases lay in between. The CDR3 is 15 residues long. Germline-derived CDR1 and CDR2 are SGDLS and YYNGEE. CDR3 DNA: TGTGCCAGCAGCGTAGGCAGGGGTGGGAACTATGGCTACACCTTC. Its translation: CASSVGRGGNYGYTF.

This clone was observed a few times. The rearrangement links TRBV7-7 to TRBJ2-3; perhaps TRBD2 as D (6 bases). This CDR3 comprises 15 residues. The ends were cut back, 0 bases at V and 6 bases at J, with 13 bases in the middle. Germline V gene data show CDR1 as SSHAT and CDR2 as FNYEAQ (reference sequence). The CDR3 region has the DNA TGTGCCAGCAGCTTAGCGCCTAACCGGGGGGATACGCAGTATTTT. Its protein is CASSLAPNRGDTQYF.

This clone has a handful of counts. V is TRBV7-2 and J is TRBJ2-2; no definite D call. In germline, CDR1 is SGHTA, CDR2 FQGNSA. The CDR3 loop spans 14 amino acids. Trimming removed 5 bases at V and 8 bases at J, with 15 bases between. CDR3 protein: CASSPQTRSGELFF. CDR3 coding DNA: TGTGCCAGCAGCCCCCAAACCCGGTCGGGGGAGCTGTTTTTT.

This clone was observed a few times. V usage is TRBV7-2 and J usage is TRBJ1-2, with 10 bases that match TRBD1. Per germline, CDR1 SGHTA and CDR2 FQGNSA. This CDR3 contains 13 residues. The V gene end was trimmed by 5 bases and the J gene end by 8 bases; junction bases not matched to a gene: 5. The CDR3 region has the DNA TGTGCCAGCAGCAAGGGGACAGGGGTAGGCTACACCTTC. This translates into CASSKGTGVGYTF.

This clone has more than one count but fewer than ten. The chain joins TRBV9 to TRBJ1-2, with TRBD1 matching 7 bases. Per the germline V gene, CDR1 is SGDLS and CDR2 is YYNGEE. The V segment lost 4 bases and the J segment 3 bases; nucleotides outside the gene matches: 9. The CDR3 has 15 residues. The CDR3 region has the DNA TGTGCCAGCAGCTACACCCACAGGGGTGACTATGGCTACACCTTC. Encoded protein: CASSYTHRGDYGYTF.

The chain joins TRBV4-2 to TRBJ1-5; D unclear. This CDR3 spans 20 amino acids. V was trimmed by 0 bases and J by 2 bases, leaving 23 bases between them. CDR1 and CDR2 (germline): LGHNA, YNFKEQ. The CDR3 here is CASSQELGRRSAGRNQPQHF. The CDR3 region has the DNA TGTGCCAGCAGCCAAGAGTTGGGTCGGAGGTCCGCCGGGCGCAATCAGCCCCAGCATTTT.

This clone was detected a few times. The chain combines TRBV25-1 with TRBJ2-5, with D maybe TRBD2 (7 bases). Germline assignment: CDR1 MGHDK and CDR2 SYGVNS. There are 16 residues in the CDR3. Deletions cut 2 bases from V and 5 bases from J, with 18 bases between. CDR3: CASSELRGGDRETQYF. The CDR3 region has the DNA TGTGCCAGCAGTGAACTCAGAGGGGGGGACCGCGAGACCCAGTACTTC.

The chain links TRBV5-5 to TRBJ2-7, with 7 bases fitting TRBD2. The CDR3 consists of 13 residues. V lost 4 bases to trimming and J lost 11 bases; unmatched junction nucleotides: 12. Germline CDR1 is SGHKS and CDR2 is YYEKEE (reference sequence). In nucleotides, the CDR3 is TGTGCCAGCAGCGCGGTGGGAGGGCCGTTGGAGTACTTC. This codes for CASSAVGGPLEYF.

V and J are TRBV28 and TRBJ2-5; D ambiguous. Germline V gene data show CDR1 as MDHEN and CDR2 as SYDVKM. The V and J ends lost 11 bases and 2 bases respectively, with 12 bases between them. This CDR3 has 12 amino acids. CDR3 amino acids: CAGRWRQETQYF. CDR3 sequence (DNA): TGTGCCGGAAGGTGGAGACAAGAGACCCAGTACTTC. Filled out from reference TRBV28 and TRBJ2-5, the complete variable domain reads DVKVTQSSRYLVKRTGEKVFLECVQDMDHENMFWYRQDPGLGLRLIYFSYDVKMKEKGDIPEGYSVSREKKERFSLILESASTNQTSMYLCAGRWRQETQYFGPGTRLLVL.

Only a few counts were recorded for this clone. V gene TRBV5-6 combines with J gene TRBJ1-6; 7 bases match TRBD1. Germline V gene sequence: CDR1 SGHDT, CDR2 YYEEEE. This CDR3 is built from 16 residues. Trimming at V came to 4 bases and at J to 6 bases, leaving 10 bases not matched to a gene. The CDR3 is CASSRLTGRVNSPLHF. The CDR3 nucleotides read TGTGCCAGCAGCCGCCTGACAGGGAGAGTTAATTCACCCCTCCACTTT.

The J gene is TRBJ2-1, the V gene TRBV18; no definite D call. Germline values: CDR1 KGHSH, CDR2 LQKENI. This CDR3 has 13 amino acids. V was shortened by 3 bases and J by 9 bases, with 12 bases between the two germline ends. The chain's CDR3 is CASSPSATGEQFF. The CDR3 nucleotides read TGTGCCAGCTCACCGTCGGCGACGGGTGAGCAGTTCTTC.

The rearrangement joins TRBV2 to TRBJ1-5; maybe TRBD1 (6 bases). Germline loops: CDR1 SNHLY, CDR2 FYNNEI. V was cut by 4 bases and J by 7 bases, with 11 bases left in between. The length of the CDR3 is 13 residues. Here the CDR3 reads CASSGDKPQPQHF. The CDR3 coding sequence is TGTGCCAGCAGTGGGGACAAGCCCCAGCCCCAGCATTTT.

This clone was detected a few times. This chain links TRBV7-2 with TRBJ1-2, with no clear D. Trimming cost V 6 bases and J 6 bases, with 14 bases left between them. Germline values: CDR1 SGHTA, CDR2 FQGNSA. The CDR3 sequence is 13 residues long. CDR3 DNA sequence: TGTGCCAGCAGAGGAGGGAACGATGATGGCTACACCTTC. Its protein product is CASRGGNDDGYTF.

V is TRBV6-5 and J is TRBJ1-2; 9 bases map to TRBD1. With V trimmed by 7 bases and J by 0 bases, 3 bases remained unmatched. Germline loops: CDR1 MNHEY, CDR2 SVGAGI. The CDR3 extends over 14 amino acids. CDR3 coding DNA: TGTGCCAGCATCGGGACAGGGACTAACTATGGCTACACCTTC. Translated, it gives CASIGTGTNYGYTF.

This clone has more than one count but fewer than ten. The CDR3 sequence: CASSLAGGSTYNEQFF. DNA for the CDR3: TGTGCCAGCAGCTTAGCGGGAGGGTCGACCTACAATGAGCAGTTCTTC. This chain uses TRBV11-3 with TRBJ2-1; 8 nucleotides align to TRBD2. In germline, CDR1 is SGHNT, CDR2 YENEEA. The CDR3 spans 16 residues. V dropped 1 base and J dropped 2; count of bases not matched to a gene: 4.

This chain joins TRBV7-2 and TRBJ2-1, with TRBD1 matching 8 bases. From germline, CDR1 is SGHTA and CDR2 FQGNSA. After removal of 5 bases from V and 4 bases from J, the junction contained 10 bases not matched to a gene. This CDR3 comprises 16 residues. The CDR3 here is CASSPSPDRVYNEQFF. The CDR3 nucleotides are TGTGCCAGCAGCCCTAGTCCGGACAGGGTATACAATGAGCAGTTCTTC.

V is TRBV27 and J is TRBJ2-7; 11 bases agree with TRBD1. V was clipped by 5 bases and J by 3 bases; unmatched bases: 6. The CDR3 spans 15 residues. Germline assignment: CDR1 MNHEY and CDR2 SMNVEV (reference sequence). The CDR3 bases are TGTGCCAGCAGTCGATCCGGGACAGGGGGCTACGAGCAGTACTTC. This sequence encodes CASSRSGTGGYEQYF.

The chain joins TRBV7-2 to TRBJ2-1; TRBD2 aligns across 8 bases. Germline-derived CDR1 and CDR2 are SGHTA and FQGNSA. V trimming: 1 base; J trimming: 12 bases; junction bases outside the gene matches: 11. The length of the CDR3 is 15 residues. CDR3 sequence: CASSLGSLAGTRQFF. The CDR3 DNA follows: TGTGCCAGCAGCTTAGGGTCGTTAGCGGGAACTCGGCAGTTCTTC.

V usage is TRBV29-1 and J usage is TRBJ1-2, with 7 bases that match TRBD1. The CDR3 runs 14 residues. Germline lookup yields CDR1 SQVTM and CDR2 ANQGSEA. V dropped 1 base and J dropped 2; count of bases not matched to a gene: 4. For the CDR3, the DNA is TGCAGCGTTGAAGGAAGGGGGCAAAACTATGGCTACACCTTC. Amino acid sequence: CSVEGRGQNYGYTF.

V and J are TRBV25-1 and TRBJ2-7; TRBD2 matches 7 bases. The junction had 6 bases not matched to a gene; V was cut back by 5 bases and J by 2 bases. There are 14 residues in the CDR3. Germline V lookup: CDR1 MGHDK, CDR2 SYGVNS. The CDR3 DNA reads TGTGCCAGCAGTCGGGCGGGGGTCGCCTACGAGCAGTACTTC. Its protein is CASSRAGVAYEQYF.

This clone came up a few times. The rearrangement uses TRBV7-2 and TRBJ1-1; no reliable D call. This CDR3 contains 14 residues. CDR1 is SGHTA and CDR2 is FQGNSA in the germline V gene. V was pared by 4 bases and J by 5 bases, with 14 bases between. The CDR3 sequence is CASSSRLSGTEAFF. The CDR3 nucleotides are TGTGCCAGCAGCTCCCGGCTGTCCGGGACTGAAGCTTTCTTT. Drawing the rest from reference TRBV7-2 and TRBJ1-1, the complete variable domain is GAGVSQSPSNKVTEKGKDVELRCDPISGHTALYWYRQSLGQGLEFLIYFQGNSAPDKSGLPSDRFSAERTGGSVSTLTIQRTQQEDSAVYLCASSSRLSGTEAFFGQGTRLTVV.

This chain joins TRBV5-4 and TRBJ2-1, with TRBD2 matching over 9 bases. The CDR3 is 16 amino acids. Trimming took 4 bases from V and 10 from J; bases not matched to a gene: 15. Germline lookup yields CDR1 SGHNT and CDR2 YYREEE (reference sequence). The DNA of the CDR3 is TGTGCCAGCAGCCTCACGGGCGGGAGGGCTGGTGGGGAGCAGTTCTTC. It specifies CASSLTGGRAGGEQFF.

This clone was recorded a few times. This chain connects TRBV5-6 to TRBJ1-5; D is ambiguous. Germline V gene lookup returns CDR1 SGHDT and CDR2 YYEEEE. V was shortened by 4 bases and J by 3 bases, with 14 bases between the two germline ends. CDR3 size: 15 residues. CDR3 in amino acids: CASSLYGLDNQPQHF. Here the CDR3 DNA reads TGTGCCAGCAGCCTTTACGGACTCGACAATCAGCCCCAGCATTTT. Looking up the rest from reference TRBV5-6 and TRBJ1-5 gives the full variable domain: DAGVTQSPTHLIKTRGQQVTLRCSPKSGHDTVSWYQQALGQGPQFIFQYYEEEERQRGNFPDRFSGHQFPNYSSELNVNALLLGDSALYLCASSLYGLDNQPQHFGDGTRLSIL.

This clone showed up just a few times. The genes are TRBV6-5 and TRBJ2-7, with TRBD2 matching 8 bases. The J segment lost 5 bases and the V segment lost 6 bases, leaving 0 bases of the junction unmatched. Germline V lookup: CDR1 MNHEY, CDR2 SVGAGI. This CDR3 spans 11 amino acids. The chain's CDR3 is CASRRGDEQYF. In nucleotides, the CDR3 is TGTGCCAGCAGGCGGGGGGACGAGCAGTACTTC.

The DNA of the CDR3 is TGTGCCAGCAGCCGTTCAGGAAGGGGTGATAGTGGCTACACCTTC. Translation: CASSRSGRGDSGYTF. V and J are TRBV7-2 and TRBJ1-2; tentatively, D is TRBD1 (5 bases). The CDR3 is made up of 15 amino acids. Germline V gives CDR1 SGHTA, CDR2 FQGNSA. The germline V and J ends were trimmed by 5 bases and 7 bases, with 20 bases remaining between them.

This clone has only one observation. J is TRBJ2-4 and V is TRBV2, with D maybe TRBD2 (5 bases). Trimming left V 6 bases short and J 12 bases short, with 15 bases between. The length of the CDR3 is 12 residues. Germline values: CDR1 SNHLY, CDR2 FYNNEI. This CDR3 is CASSADYHTQYF. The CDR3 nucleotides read TGTGCCAGCAGCGCCGACTACCACACTCAGTACTTC.

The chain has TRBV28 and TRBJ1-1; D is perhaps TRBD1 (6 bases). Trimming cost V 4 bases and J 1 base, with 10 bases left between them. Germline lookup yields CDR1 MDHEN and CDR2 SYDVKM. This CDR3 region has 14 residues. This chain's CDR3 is CASSSPDRNTEAFF. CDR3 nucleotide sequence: TGTGCCAGCAGTTCCCCGGACAGGAACACTGAAGCTTTCTTT.

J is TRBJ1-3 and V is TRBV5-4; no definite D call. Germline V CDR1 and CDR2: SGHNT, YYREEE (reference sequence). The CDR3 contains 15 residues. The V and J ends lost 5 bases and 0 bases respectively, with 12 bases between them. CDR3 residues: CASSMDYYSGNTIYF. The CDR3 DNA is TGTGCCAGCAGTATGGACTACTACTCTGGAAACACCATATATTTT. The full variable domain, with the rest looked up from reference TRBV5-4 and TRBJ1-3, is ETGVTQSPTHLIKTRGQQVTLRCSSQSGHNTVSWYQQALGQGPQFIFQYYREEENGRGNFPPRFSGLQFPNYSSELNVNALELDDSALYLCASSMDYYSGNTIYFGEGSWLTVV.